This is a list of T cell receptor beta chains from one sample in a study of T-cell reconstitution after alpha-beta-depleted transplantation in children. TCRdb ran MiXCR on the PCR reads and lists one entry per CDR3 protein. The sample contains hundreds of thousands of distinct CDR3 sequences, around 16% of which appear only once. The source material was PBMCs from the stem cell graft donor, sampled from the stem cell graft. The receptors stem from a human donor who donated a stem cell graft to a child with acute myeloid leukemia. CDR3s include the opening cysteine and the closing phenylalanine or tryptophan. The D gene is left open where the match is weak. Some rows mark clone size as missing; the rest say once, few, many or name a class of expanded clone.

clone size	D gene	V gene	J gene	CDR3 DNA	CDR3 protein
-	-	TRBV28	TRBJ2-6	TGTGCCAGCAGTCTCGTTACAGGGTCTGGGGCCAACGTCCTGACTTTC	CASSLVTGSGANVLTF
many	-	TRBV20-1	TRBJ2-5	TGCAGTGCTAGTTTACGGGGGCGTCAAGAGACCCAGTACTTC	CSASLRGRQETQYF
-	-	TRBV7-9	TRBJ2-4	TGTGCCAGCAGCGGCGACAGGAACATTCAGTACTTC	CASSGDRNIQYF
few	-	TRBV24-1	TRBJ2-1	TGTGCCACCAGTGATTTGTTCCAGGGAGATGAGCAGTTCTTC	CATSDLFQGDEQFF
-	TRBD1	TRBV20-1	TRBJ2-3	TGCAGTGCTAGATCGGGACAGAAGTATTTT	CSARSGQKYF
-	-	TRBV5-1	TRBJ1-2	TGCGCCAGCAGCTTGTTGGGGGGGTTTTACTATGGCTACACCTTC	CASSLLGGFYYGYTF
many	TRBD1	TRBV6-2/TRBV6-3	TRBJ1-2	TGTGCCAGCAGTCCCGGGACAGGGAGCGGAGGCTACACCTTC	CASSPGTGSGGYTF
many	-	TRBV29-1	TRBJ1-1	TGCAGCGTTGTTCTATTTGAAGCTTTCTTT	CSVVLFEAFF
-	-	TRBV4-2	TRBJ1-2	TGTGCCAGCAGCCAAGAGGCAAGGGACGTCGGGGGCTACACCTTC	CASSQEARDVGGYTF
many	TRBD2	TRBV20-1	TRBJ2-3	TGCAGTGCTTTACTAGCGGGGGGGCGTGGAGATACGCAGTATTTT	CSALLAGGRGDTQYF
many	-	TRBV5-1	TRBJ2-5	TGCGCCAGCAGCTTGGAAGGGCGGGCTGAATGGGAGACCCAGTACTTC	CASSLEGRAEWETQYF
-	-	TRBV7-9	TRBJ1-2	TGTGCCAGCAGCGGAGATGACGGTTACTATGGCTACACCTTC	CASSGDDGYYGYTF
few	TRBD1	TRBV24-1	TRBJ2-2	TGTGCCACCAGTCTCGGACAGGGGGCAATCGGGGAGCTGTTTTTT	CATSLGQGAIGELFF
-	-	TRBV20-1	TRBJ1-6	TGCAGTGCTATAAAGCCGGGTCGGACCCCGGCTGATTCACCCCTCCACTTT	CSAIKPGRTPADSPLHF
-	-	TRBV12-3/TRBV12-4	TRBJ1-2	TGTGCCAGCAGTCTCAGGACACCCTATGGCTACACCTTC	CASSLRTPYGYTF
-	TRBD1	TRBV20-1	TRBJ1-1	TGCAGTGCTAGAAGGGCAGGGGGTGCGAACACTGAAGCTTTCTTT	CSARRAGGANTEAFF
few	TRBD1	TRBV20-1	TRBJ2-7	TGCAGCACAGACGGGACAGGCTCCTACGAGCAGTACTTC	CSTDGTGSYEQYF
-	-	TRBV12-3/TRBV12-4	TRBJ1-1	TGTGCCAGCAGTCCAATTCAAGACGGAGTCACTGAAGCTTTCTTT	CASSPIQDGVTEAFF
-	-	TRBV20-1	TRBJ2-1	TGCAGTGCTCCGCCCGGGACGGCGTACAATGAGCAGTTCTTC	CSAPPGTAYNEQFF